These T cell receptor beta chains were read from a single sample in a study of Ad26.COV2.S vaccination and SARS-CoV-2 variants. The method was immunoSEQ multiplex PCR; TCRdb's version includes in-frame clones alone and lacks a portion of them. The sample contains approximately 410,000 clones, around nine tenths of which appear only once. The sample in question was peripheral blood, obtained in a trial of Ad26.COV2.S vaccine versus placebo. Receptor source: a person aged 18-65 years who received the Ad26.COV2.S COVID-19 vaccine or a placebo. Each CDR3 is given with its conserved first and last residue. Fields, in order: D gene, clone size, V gene, J gene, CDR3 protein, CDR3 DNA. The D gene is left open where the match is weak. A row's size may be missing; if present it is once, few, many or a size class.

D: TRBD1
size: NA
V: TRBV28
J: TRBJ1-1
CDR3: CASSFGNRGPMNTEAFF
DNA: TGTGCCAGCAGTTTTGGGAACAGGGGACCGATGAACACTGAAGCTTTCTTT

D: TRBD1
size: NA
V: TRBV7-3
J: TRBJ2-1
CDR3: CASSYLGTGVYNEQFF
DNA: TGTGCCAGCAGCTATCTCGGGACAGGGGTATACAATGAGCAGTTCTTC

D: TRBD2
size: NA
V: TRBV4-2
J: TRBJ2-2
CDR3: CASSVEGLAGGLYNTGELFF
DNA: TGTGCCAGCAGCGTCGAGGGACTAGCGGGGGGGCTCTACAACACCGGGGAGCTGTTTTTT

D: NA
size: NA
V: TRBV6-2/TRBV6-3
J: TRBJ2-7
CDR3: CASSYSGSSYEQYF
DNA: TGTGCCAGCAGTTACTCGGGGAGCTCCTACGAGCAGTACTTC

D: NA
size: few
V: TRBV12-3/TRBV12-4
J: TRBJ1-2
CDR3: CASSPGQKYGYTF
DNA: TGTGCCAGCAGTCCGGGACAAAAATATGGCTACACCTTC

D: NA
size: once
V: TRBV27
J: TRBJ2-6
CDR3: CASSFLGAAGANVLTF
DNA: TGTGCCAGCAGTTTCTTGGGGGCGGCTGGGGCCAACGTCCTGACTTTC

D: NA
size: once
V: TRBV7-9
J: TRBJ2-1
CDR3: CASRPRGANNEQFF
DNA: TGTGCCAGCAGACCCAGAGGGGCTAACAATGAGCAGTTCTTC

D: NA
size: NA
V: TRBV11-2
J: TRBJ2-1
CDR3: CASSLEDSDEQFF
DNA: TGTGCCAGCAGCTTAGAAGACAGCGATGAGCAGTTCTTC

D: TRBD1
size: NA
V: TRBV4-3
J: TRBJ2-7
CDR3: CASSQSLRDRVYEQYF
DNA: TGCGCCAGCAGCCAAAGCCTCCGGGACAGGGTCTACGAGCAGTACTTC

D: NA
size: NA
V: TRBV7-2
J: TRBJ2-3
CDR3: CASSLRTAERITDTQYF
DNA: TGTGCCAGCAGCTTAAGGACCGCTGAGAGGATTACAGATACGCAGTATTTT

D: NA
size: NA
V: TRBV18
J: TRBJ2-2
CDR3: CASSPFVGPGELFF
DNA: TGTGCCAGCTCACCTTTTGTTGGGCCCGGGGAGCTGTTTTTT

D: NA
size: NA
V: TRBV29-1
J: TRBJ1-2
CDR3: CSVEVTEGYTF
DNA: TGCAGCGTTGAAGTTACGGAGGGCTACACCTTC

D: TRBD1
size: NA
V: TRBV29-1
J: TRBJ2-7
CDR3: CSVDPGTGNEQYF
DNA: TGCAGCGTTGACCCCGGGACAGGGAACGAGCAGTACTTC

D: NA
size: NA
V: TRBV24-1
J: TRBJ1-2
CDR3: CATSDSARYGYTF
DNA: TGTGCCACCAGTGATTCGGCCCGGTATGGCTACACCTTC

D: TRBD1
size: NA
V: TRBV5-6
J: TRBJ1-2
CDR3: CASSFPTGTGGSSGYTF
DNA: TGTGCCAGCAGCTTCCCAACCGGGACAGGGGGTAGTAGTGGCTACACCTTC

D: NA
size: NA
V: TRBV2
J: TRBJ1-2
CDR3: CASSDLNYGYTF
DNA: TGTGCCAGCAGTGATTTAAACTATGGCTACACCTTC

D: NA
size: NA
V: TRBV24-1
J: TRBJ2-3
CDR3: CATSDLSDQRDTQYF
DNA: TGTGCCACCAGTGATTTGAGCGACCAGAGGGATACGCAGTATTTT

D: NA
size: NA
V: TRBV5-1
J: TRBJ2-4
CDR3: CASSLDGSLAKNIQYF
DNA: TGCGCCAGCAGCTTGGACGGGTCCCTAGCCAAAAACATTCAGTACTTC

D: NA
size: NA
V: TRBV12-3/TRBV12-4
J: TRBJ1-2
CDR3: CASSLPRSGYTF
DNA: TGTGCCAGCAGTTTACCGAGAAGTGGCTACACCTTC

D: NA
size: NA
V: TRBV25-1
J: TRBJ1-3
CDR3: CASSEGGSGNTIYF
DNA: TGTGCCAGCAGTGAGGGGGGCTCTGGAAACACCATATATTTT

D: NA
size: NA
V: TRBV18
J: TRBJ2-2
CDR3: CASSPRLADRQTGELFF
DNA: TGTGCCAGCTCACCACGCTTGGCGGACAGACAAACCGGGGAGCTGTTTTTT

D: NA
size: NA
V: TRBV9
J: TRBJ2-3
CDR3: CASSVVWQTSTDTQYF
DNA: TGTGCCAGCAGCGTAGTCTGGCAGACTAGCACAGATACGCAGTATTTT

D: NA
size: NA
V: TRBV4-3
J: TRBJ1-1
CDR3: CASSQDANSKFMNTEAFF
DNA: TGCGCCAGCAGCCAAGATGCAAACAGTAAGTTCATGAACACTGAAGCTTTCTTT

D: TRBD2
size: NA
V: TRBV27
J: TRBJ2-3
CDR3: CASSLSSGGATDTQYF
DNA: TGTGCCAGCAGTTTATCCAGCGGGGGGGCCACAGATACGCAGTATTTT

D: NA
size: few
V: TRBV6-5
J: TRBJ2-2
CDR3: CASSYRVPMGELFF
DNA: TGTGCCAGCAGTTATCGGGTTCCTATGGGGGAGCTGTTTTTT

D: NA
size: NA
V: TRBV2
J: TRBJ2-7
CDR3: CASSVTSVPYF
DNA: TGTGCCAGCAGCGTGACTAGTGTTCCGTACTTC

D: NA
size: NA
V: TRBV27
J: TRBJ2-2
CDR3: CASSLSWGWGENTGELFF
DNA: TGTGCCAGCAGTTTATCTTGGGGTTGGGGGGAGAACACCGGGGAGCTGTTTTTT

D: NA
size: once
V: TRBV10-2
J: TRBJ2-5
CDR3: CASSEKETQYF
DNA: TGCGCCAGCAGTGAGAAGGAGACCCAGTACTTC

D: NA
size: NA
V: TRBV19
J: TRBJ1-3
CDR3: CASSWDAGNTIYF
DNA: TGTGCCAGTAGTTGGGATGCTGGAAACACCATATATTTT

D: TRBD2
size: NA
V: TRBV13
J: TRBJ2-3
CDR3: CASSLVVSGVGPRTDTQYF
DNA: TGTGCCAGCAGCTTAGTAGTTAGCGGGGTGGGGCCCCGCACAGATACGCAGTATTTT

D: TRBD1
size: NA
V: TRBV5-1
J: TRBJ2-1
CDR3: CASSLRQGEGEQFF
DNA: TGCGCCAGCAGCTTGCGTCAGGGGGAAGGCGAGCAGTTCTTC

D: NA
size: NA
V: TRBV20-1
J: TRBJ2-7
CDR3: CSASLIKGGYEQYF
DNA: TGCAGTGCTAGTTTGATTAAGGGGGGCTACGAGCAGTACTTC

D: NA
size: NA
V: TRBV7-2
J: TRBJ1-2
CDR3: CASSLEGGEAVYYGYTF
DNA: TGTGCCAGCAGCTTAGAGGGTGGTGAGGCAGTCTACTATGGCTACACCTTC

D: NA
size: NA
V: TRBV10-1
J: TRBJ2-5
CDR3: CASSGVPDPTIQETQYF
DNA: TGCGCCAGCAGTGGTGTGCCAGACCCTACTATCCAAGAGACCCAGTACTTC

D: TRBD2
size: NA
V: TRBV9
J: TRBJ2-2
CDR3: CASSAPGLENTGELFF
DNA: TGTGCCAGCAGCGCACCGGGACTAGAGAACACCGGGGAGCTGTTTTTT

D: NA
size: NA
V: TRBV5-6
J: TRBJ1-6
CDR3: CASSGRDTYNSPLHF
DNA: TGTGCCAGCAGCGGAAGGGACACCTATAATTCACCCCTCCACTTT

D: NA
size: NA
V: TRBV13
J: TRBJ2-1
CDR3: CASSPQEATQFF
DNA: TGTGCCAGCAGCCCCCAGGAGGCCACCCAGTTCTTC

D: NA
size: NA
V: TRBV28
J: TRBJ1-5
CDR3: CASTQRRAGSNQPQHF
DNA: TGTGCCAGCACCCAAAGGAGGGCAGGGAGCAATCAGCCCCAGCATTTT

D: NA
size: NA
V: TRBV28
J: TRBJ1-3
CDR3: CASSLNLRHGTPRRYGNTIYF
DNA: TGTGCCAGCAGTTTAAACCTACGACATGGTACCCCACGGAGATATGGAAACACCATATATTTT

D: NA
size: NA
V: TRBV7-2
J: TRBJ1-6
CDR3: CASLPGTVGTLHF
DNA: TGTGCCAGCCTACCGGGCACCGTGGGGACCCTCCACTTT

D: NA
size: NA
V: TRBV5-4
J: TRBJ1-6
CDR3: CAIGGPGAESPLHF
DNA: TGTGCCATTGGGGGACCGGGGGCAGAATCACCCCTCCACTTT

D: TRBD2
size: NA
V: TRBV2
J: TRBJ2-1
CDR3: CASSSSGGVWNEQFF
DNA: TGTGCCAGCTCTTCTAGCGGGGGGGTCTGGAATGAGCAGTTCTTC

D: TRBD1
size: NA
V: TRBV5-6
J: TRBJ2-6
CDR3: CASSGGQGAYGANVLTF
DNA: TGTGCCAGCAGCGGGGGACAGGGGGCTTATGGGGCCAACGTCCTGACTTTC

D: TRBD2
size: NA
V: TRBV11-3
J: TRBJ2-3
CDR3: CASSYGTTSTDTQYF
DNA: TGTGCCAGCAGCTACGGGACTACTAGCACAGATACGCAGTATTTT

D: TRBD2
size: NA
V: TRBV3-1/TRBV3-2
J: TRBJ2-7
CDR3: CASSLRLAGAKEQYF
DNA: TGTGCCAGCAGCCTCCGACTAGCGGGGGCTAAGGAGCAGTACTTC

D: NA
size: NA
V: TRBV5-4
J: TRBJ2-7
CDR3: CASSLDRAYEQYF
DNA: TGTGCCAGCAGCTTGGACAGGGCCTACGAGCAGTACTTC

D: TRBD1
size: NA
V: TRBV28
J: TRBJ2-7
CDR3: CASSLSGRGLREQYF
DNA: TGTGCCAGCAGTTTATCGGGCAGGGGGCTAAGAGAGCAGTACTTC

D: NA
size: NA
V: TRBV12-3/TRBV12-4
J: TRBJ1-2
CDR3: CASSPAGQKGYTF
DNA: TGTGCCAGCAGCCCCGCCGGACAGAAGGGCTACACCTTC

D: NA
size: NA
V: TRBV6-5
J: TRBJ2-3
CDR3: CASSYSGRGADTQYF
DNA: TGTGCCAGCAGTTACTCGGGCAGGGGAGCAGATACGCAGTATTTT

D: TRBD1
size: NA
V: TRBV3-1/TRBV3-2
J: TRBJ1-1
CDR3: CASSGRTGGFVEAFF
DNA: TGTGCCAGCAGCGGACGGACAGGGGGCTTCGTGGAAGCTTTCTTT

D: NA
size: NA
V: TRBV7-3
J: TRBJ1-5
CDR3: CASSADRDQPQHF
DNA: TGTGCCAGCAGCGCGGACAGAGATCAGCCCCAGCATTTT